Following are 10 T cell receptor beta chains from one sample sequenced in a study of CD8+ T cells in alopecia areata. Sequencing relied on a cDNA template that was reverse transcribed from extracted RNA. Some clones are missing from TCRdb's copy, which holds only in-frame ones; the method was immunoSEQ multiplex PCR. The sample records under 250,000 clones, roughly 57% being singletons. The material was CD4+ T cells sorted from blood, obtained at week 0. These receptors all come from a human donor with alopecia areata.

V gene TRBV9 combines with J gene TRBJ1-5; D is ambiguous. In germline, CDR1 is SGDLS, CDR2 YYNGEE. CDR3 length: 15 residues. Trimming shortened V by 0 bases and J by 2 bases, and 9 bases separated the two germline ends. In DNA form, the CDR3 reads TGTGCCAGCAGCGTAGAACCGGGTCGCAATCAGCCCCAGCATTTT. Translation gives CASSVEPGRNQPQHF. Full variable domain (outside the CDR3, taken from reference TRBV9 and TRBJ1-5): DSGVTQTPKHLITATGQRVTLRCSPRSGDLSVYWYQQSLDQGLQFLIQYYNGEERAKGNILERFSAQQFPDLHSELNLSSLELGDSALYFCASSVEPGRNQPQHFGDGTRLSIL.

There are a few counts of this clone. This chain connects TRBV7-9 to TRBJ2-1; tentatively, D is TRBD2 (5 bases). From germline, CDR1 is SEHNR and CDR2 FQNEAQ (reference sequence). The germline V and J ends were trimmed by 4 bases and 3 bases, with 19 bases remaining between them. The length of the CDR3 is 17 residues. The CDR3 DNA reads TGTGCCAGCAGCTCAGCAGCGCGGGCTGTCGGCTACAATGAGCAGTTCTTC. Its protein is CASSSAARAVGYNEQFF. The variable domain in full, completed from reference TRBV7-9 and TRBJ2-1, reads DTGVSQNPRHKITKRGQNVTFRCDPISEHNRLYWYRQTLGQGPEFLTYFQNEAQLEKSRLLSDRFSAERPKGSFSTLEIQRTEQGDSAMYLCASSSAARAVGYNEQFFGPGTRLTVL.

V and J are TRBV30 and TRBJ1-1; no definite D call. Trimming pared 0 bases from V and 10 bases from J, leaving 9 bases between. Per the germline V gene, CDR1 is GTSNPN and CDR2 is SVGIG (reference sequence). The length of the CDR3 is 11 residues. CDR3: CAWSVQAGAFF. The CDR3 nucleotides read TGTGCCTGGAGTGTACAAGCAGGAGCTTTCTTT.

The V gene is TRBV23-1, the J gene TRBJ1-2; 7 nucleotides agree with TRBD1. TRBV23-1 has ORF status, its function being uncertain. Germline trimming cut 7 bases from V and 5 bases from J; bases unmatched to any gene: 22. The CDR3 runs 18 residues. This CDR3 reads CASTAPGQPPGRGYGYTF. In DNA form, the CDR3 reads TGCGCCAGCACCGCACCGGGACAGCCCCCCGGCCGTGGTTATGGCTACACCTTC.

The gene calls are TRBV25-1 and TRBJ2-5; 8 nucleotides align to TRBD1. The V gene end was trimmed by 5 bases and the J gene end by 1 base; junction bases not matched to a gene: 6. The V gene's germline CDR1 is MGHDK and CDR2 SYGVNS. The CDR3 sequence is 15 residues long. DNA for the CDR3: TGTGCCAGCAGTCCTCCGGGACAGGCCCAAGAGACCCAGTACTTC. As protein: CASSPPGQAQETQYF.

The chain has TRBV14 and TRBJ2-1; TRBD1 or TRBD2 may be the D gene (5 bases each). The CDR3 runs to 17 residues. V dropped 0 bases and J dropped 0 bases, with 12 bases sitting between them. The germline gives CDR1 SGHDN, CDR2 FVKESK. CDR3 region: CASSQERGTVSYNEQFF. The CDR3 DNA reads TGTGCCAGCAGCCAAGAACGAGGGACGGTCTCCTACAATGAGCAGTTCTTC. Full variable domain (rest looked up from reference TRBV14 and TRBJ2-1): EAGVTQFPSHSVIEKGQTVTLRCDPISGHDNLYWYRRVMGKEIKFLLHFVKESKQDESGMPNNRFLAERTGGTYSTLKVQPAELEDSGVYFCASSQERGTVSYNEQFFGPGTRLTVL.

The chain is built from TRBV5-1 and TRBJ1-2; D is perhaps TRBD1 (6 bases). This CDR3 has 13 amino acids. Germline V gene lookup returns CDR1 SGHRS and CDR2 YFSETQ. V was shortened by 7 bases and J by 7 bases, with 17 bases between the two germline ends. The CDR3 DNA sequence: TGCGCCAGCCGCTGGACAGTCGATAGTGGCTACACCTTC. It translates to CASRWTVDSGYTF.

This clone has more than one count but fewer than ten. The chain combines TRBV7-8 with TRBJ2-7; 7 bases agree with TRBD1. V gave up 6 bases and J gave up 4 bases; unmatched junction bases: 15. This CDR3 spans 16 amino acids. CDR1 and CDR2 (germline): SGHVS, FQNEAQ. The CDR3 is CASSLRGAQGPYEQYF. CDR3 DNA: TGTGCCAGCAGTCTCAGGGGTGCACAGGGGCCTTACGAGCAGTACTTC.

This clone was found a few times. This chain joins TRBV15 and TRBJ1-6; possibly TRBD1 for D (6 bases). Germline CDR1 reads LNHNV; CDR2 reads YYDKDF (reference sequence). V was shortened by 2 bases and J by 7 bases, with 18 bases between the two germline ends. The CDR3 runs to 17 residues. The CDR3 DNA follows: TGTGCCACCAGCAGAAGGAGGACCGGGACACTAAATTCACCCCTCCACTTT. Translation gives CATSRRRTGTLNSPLHF.

This chain connects TRBV18 to TRBJ2-7, with 9 bases lining up with TRBD1. Unmatched junction bases numbered 6, after V lost 6 bases and J lost 3 bases. This CDR3 has 14 amino acids. Germline CDR1 KGHSH, CDR2 LQKENI. CDR3 in DNA: TGTGCCAGCTCCCTTGGGACAGGGAACTACGAGCAGTACTTC. This sequence encodes CASSLGTGNYEQYF.